This T cell receptor (beta chain) derives from a study of shared clonotypes between healthy human individuals. Study-wide results and limits: Clonotypes which were not shared had lower generation probabilities than clonotypes that all four donors shared.

The CDR3 spans 15 residues. The ends were cut back, 0 bases at V and 2 bases at J, with 9 bases in the middle. CDR1 is SGHRS and CDR2 is YFSETQ in the germline V gene. On this clone itself: Antigen unknown. The sample has other DNA sequences that encode this CDR3 too.

The donors were all Caucasian adults (living in Nashville, Tennessee). Genomic DNA per cell subset filled all wells of several immunoSEQ plates. Some clones are missing from TCRdb's copy, which holds only in-frame ones; the method was immunoSEQ multiplex PCR. The sample has over 1.5 million clones; 95% to 99% are singletons. The sequenced material came from naive CD4+ T cells sorted from blood. This sample's subset: CD45RA+ positively selected. This TCR was recovered from a man younger than 45 in good health. The chain carries TRBV5-1 and TRBJ2-1; a possible D gene is TRBD2 (6 bases). Here the CDR3 DNA reads TGCGCCAGCAGCTTGGTGGGGGGACCCTACAATGAGCAGTTCTTC. Protein product: CASSLVGGPYNEQFF.